This TCR beta chain was retrieved from a study of T-cell memory formation after mild COVID-19. V lost 5 bases and J 0 bases, leaving 11 bases between the germline ends. Germline V gene lookup returns CDR1 SGHTA and CDR2 FQGTGA. This CDR3 has 15 residues. TCRdb recomputed calls from the 5' RACE reads with MiXCR, one row per CDR3 protein. The profile shows some 270,000 distinct CDR3 sequences, 15% of them singletons. This clonotype originated in an adult woman who had mild COVID-19 (a few samples of this study predate the infection). Cell type and time point are not known. The specimen was PBMCs or a T cell subset sorted from them (not recorded which). The chain employs TRBV7-3 and TRBJ1-3; no firm D call. CDR3 in amino acids: CASSPAGYSGNTIYF. The CDR3 bases are TGTGCCAGCAGCCCCGCCGGGTACTCTGGAAACACCATATATTTT.